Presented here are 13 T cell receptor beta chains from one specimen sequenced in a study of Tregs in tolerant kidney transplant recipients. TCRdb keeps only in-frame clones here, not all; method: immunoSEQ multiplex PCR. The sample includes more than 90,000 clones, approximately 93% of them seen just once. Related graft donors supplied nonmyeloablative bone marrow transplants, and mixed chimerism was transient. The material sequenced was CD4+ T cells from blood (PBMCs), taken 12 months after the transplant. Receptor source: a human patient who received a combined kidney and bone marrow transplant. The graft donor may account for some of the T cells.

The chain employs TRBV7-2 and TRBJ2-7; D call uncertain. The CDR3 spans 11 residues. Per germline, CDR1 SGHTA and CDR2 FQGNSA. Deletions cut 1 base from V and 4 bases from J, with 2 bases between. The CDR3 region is CASSLVYEQYF. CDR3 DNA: TGTGCCAGCAGCTTAGTATACGAGCAGTACTTC.

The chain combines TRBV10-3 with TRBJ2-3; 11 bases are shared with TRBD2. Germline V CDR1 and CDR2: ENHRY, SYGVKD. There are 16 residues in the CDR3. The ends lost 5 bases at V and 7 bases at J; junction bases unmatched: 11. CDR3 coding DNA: TGTGCCATCAGTAATTTACTAGCGGGAGACTTTCATACGCAGTATTTT. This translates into CAISNLLAGDFHTQYF.

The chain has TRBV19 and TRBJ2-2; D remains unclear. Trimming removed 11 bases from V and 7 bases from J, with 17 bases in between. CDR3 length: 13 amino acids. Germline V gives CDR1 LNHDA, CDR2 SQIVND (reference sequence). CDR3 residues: CAGGIGLGGELFF. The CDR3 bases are TGTGCCGGTGGTATCGGGTTGGGCGGGGAGCTGTTTTTT.

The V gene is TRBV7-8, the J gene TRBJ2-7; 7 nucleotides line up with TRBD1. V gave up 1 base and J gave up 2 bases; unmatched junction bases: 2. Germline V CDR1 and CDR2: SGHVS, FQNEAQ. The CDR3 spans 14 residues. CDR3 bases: TGTGCCAGCAGCTTAGGGACAGGAACCTACGAGCAGTACTTC. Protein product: CASSLGTGTYEQYF.

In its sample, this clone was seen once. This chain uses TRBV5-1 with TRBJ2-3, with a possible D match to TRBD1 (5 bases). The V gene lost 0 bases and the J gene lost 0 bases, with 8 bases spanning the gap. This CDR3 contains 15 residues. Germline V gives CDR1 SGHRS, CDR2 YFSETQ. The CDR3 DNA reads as TGCGCCAGCAGCTTGGTGTCAGGGAGCACAGATACGCAGTATTTT. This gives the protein CASSLVSGSTDTQYF.

This chain's CDR3 is CASSLGLAYEQYF. The CDR3 coding sequence is TGTGCCAGTAGTTTGGGACTAGCCTACGAGCAGTACTTC. The chain couples TRBV19 to TRBJ2-7; 8 nucleotides match TRBD2. Germline lookup yields CDR1 LNHDA and CDR2 SQIVND (reference sequence). The CDR3 consists of 13 residues. With 5 bases clipped from V and 2 bases from J, the junction kept 2 bases outside the gene matches.

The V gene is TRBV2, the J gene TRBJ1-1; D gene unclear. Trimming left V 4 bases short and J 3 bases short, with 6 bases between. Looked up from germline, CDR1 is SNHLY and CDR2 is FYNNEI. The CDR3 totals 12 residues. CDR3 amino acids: CASSARDTEAFF. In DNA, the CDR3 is TGTGCCAGCAGTGCCCGTGACACTGAAGCTTTCTTT. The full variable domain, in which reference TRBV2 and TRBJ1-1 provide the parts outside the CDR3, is EPEVTQTPSHQVTQMGQEVILRCVPISNHLYFYWYRQILGQKVEFLVSFYNNEISEKSEIFDDQFSVERPDGSNFTLKIRSTKLEDSAMYFCASSARDTEAFFGQGTRLTVV.

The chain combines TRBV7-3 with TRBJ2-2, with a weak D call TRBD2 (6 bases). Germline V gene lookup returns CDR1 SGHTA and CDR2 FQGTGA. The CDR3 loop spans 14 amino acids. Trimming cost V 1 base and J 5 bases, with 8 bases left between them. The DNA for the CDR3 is TGTGCCAGCAGCTTAAATGCGGGAACCGGGGAGCTGTTTTTT. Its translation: CASSLNAGTGELFF.

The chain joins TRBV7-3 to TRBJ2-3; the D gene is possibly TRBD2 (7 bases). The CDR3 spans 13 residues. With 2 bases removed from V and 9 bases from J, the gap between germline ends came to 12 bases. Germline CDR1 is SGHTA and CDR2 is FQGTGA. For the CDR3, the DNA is TGTGCCAGCAGCTTAGGGGGGGCTGGGACGCAGTATTTT. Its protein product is CASSLGGAGTQYF. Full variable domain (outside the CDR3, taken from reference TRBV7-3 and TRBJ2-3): GAGVSQTPSNKVTEKGKYVELRCDPISGHTALYWYRQSLGQGPEFLIYFQGTGAADDSGLPNDRFFAVRPEGSVSTLKIQRTERGDSAVYLCASSLGGAGTQYFGPGTRLTVL.

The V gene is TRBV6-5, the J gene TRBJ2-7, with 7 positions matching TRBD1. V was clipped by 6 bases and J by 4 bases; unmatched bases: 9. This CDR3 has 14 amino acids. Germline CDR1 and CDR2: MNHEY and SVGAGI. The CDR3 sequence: CASRGDSLPYEQYF. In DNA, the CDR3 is TGTGCCAGCAGAGGGGACAGTTTGCCTTACGAGCAGTACTTC.

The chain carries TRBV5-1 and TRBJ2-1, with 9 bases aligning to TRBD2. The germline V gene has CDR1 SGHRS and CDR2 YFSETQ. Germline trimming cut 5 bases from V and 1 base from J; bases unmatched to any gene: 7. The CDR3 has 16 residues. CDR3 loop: CASRTDSGRSYNEQFF. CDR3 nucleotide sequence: TGCGCCAGCAGGACCGATAGCGGGAGATCCTACAATGAGCAGTTCTTC.

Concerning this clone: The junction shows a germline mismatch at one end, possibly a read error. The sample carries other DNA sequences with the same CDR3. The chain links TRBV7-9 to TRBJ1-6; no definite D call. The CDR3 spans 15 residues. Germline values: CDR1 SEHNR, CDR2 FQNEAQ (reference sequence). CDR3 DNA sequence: TGTGCCAGCAGCTTAGGTTCCCTGTATAATTCCCCCCTCCACTTT. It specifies CASSLGSLYNSPLHF.

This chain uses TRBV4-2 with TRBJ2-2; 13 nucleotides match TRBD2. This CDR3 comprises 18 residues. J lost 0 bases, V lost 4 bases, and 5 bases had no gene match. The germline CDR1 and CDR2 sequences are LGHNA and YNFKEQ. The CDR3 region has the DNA TGTGCCAGCAGCCGGGGACTAGCGGGATCAGCGAACACCGGGGAGCTGTTTTTT. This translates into CASSRGLAGSANTGELFF.